The rows below give T cell receptor beta chains drawn from one sample of a study of T cells in Graves' hyperthyroidism and ophthalmopathy. TCRdb called the multiplex PCR reads again in MiXCR, with one record for every CDR3 protein. The sample has under 350,000 distinct CDR3 sequences; roughly 18% are singletons. The sequencing sample was made of blood. These TCRs come from a woman between 50 and 59 years old with Graves' hyperthyroidism. The CDR3 runs from the conserved cysteine through the conserved F or W. Fields, in order: J gene, clone size, D gene, V gene, CDR3 DNA, CDR3 protein. D genes are given only for firm matches. Some rows have no size entry. The others give once, few or many, or a class for an expanded clone.

>TRBJ2-1|NA|TRBD2|TRBV5-6
TGTGCCAGCGAGACGTCGGCGGGAGGGAAATACAATGAGCAGTTCTTC
CASETSAGGKYNEQFF
>TRBJ2-1|many|TRBD1|TRBV3-1
TGTGCCAGCAGCCAAGAAGGGGGCCTCCCCTACAATGAGCAGTTCTTC
CASSQEGGLPYNEQFF
>TRBJ2-5|NA|NA|TRBV27
TGTGCCAGCAGTTTGAGCCGAGAGACCCAGTACTTC
CASSLSRETQYF
>TRBJ1-2|NA|NA|TRBV7-9
TGTGCCAGCAGTTCTTCCGTGACAGGTTATGGCTACACCTTC
CASSSSVTGYGYTF
>TRBJ2-5|many|NA|TRBV12-5
TGTGCTAGTGGTTTTGGGGCAACACAAGAGACCCAGTACTTC
CASGFGATQETQYF
>TRBJ2-7|many|NA|TRBV5-5
TGTGCCAGCAGCTCGCATTATGGGGGGCTTTCCTACGAGCAGTACTTC
CASSSHYGGLSYEQYF
>TRBJ2-1|NA|NA|TRBV6-1
TGTGCCAGCAGTCAAACAGCGGCCTACCCCTACAATGAGCAGTTCTTC
CASSQTAAYPYNEQFF
>TRBJ1-2|NA|TRBD1|TRBV20-1
TGCAGTGCGACCGGGACAGGGGATCGTGGCTACACCTTC
CSATGTGDRGYTF
>TRBJ1-4|few|NA|TRBV29-1
TGCAGCGTTGAACAGGCTGAAAAACTGTTTTTT
CSVEQAEKLFF
>TRBJ1-1|many|NA|TRBV2
TGTGCCAGCAGGGAGGGAAGAGGAAACACTGAAGCTTTCTTT
CASREGRGNTEAFF
>TRBJ1-2|many|TRBD1|TRBV28
TGTGCCAGCAGCCGAGGACAGGGACGTGATGGCTACACCTTC
CASSRGQGRDGYTF
>TRBJ2-3|many|TRBD1|TRBV12-3/TRBV12-4
TGTGCCAGCAGTCAGGACAGGGACGGAGATACGCAGTATTTT
CASSQDRDGDTQYF
>TRBJ2-7|NA|NA|TRBV20-1
TGCAGTGCCGATGGCCGGGCGACCTACGAGCAGTACTTC
CSADGRATYEQYF
>TRBJ1-6|many|TRBD1|TRBV11-2
TGTGCCAGCAGTTACGACAGGGCGGCCCTCCACTTT
CASSYDRAALHF
>TRBJ1-1|few|NA|TRBV20-1
TGCAGTGCTAGGGGGGGAAACACTGAAGCTTTCTTT
CSARGGNTEAFF
>TRBJ2-7|many|TRBD1|TRBV27
TGTGCCAGCAGCCACAGAGGGACAGGGAGCTCCTACGAGCAGTACTTC
CASSHRGTGSSYEQYF
>TRBJ2-7|many|NA|TRBV28
TGTGCCCATTCCCGGGGGGGGGGGCAGGGGGCTTACGAGCAGTACTTC
CAHSRGGGQGAYEQYF
>TRBJ2-1|NA|TRBD2|TRBV29-1
TGCAGCGTTGAAGGGGGGCGGGGGGCCGACAATGAGCAGTTCTTC
CSVEGGRGADNEQFF
>TRBJ2-7|many|TRBD1|TRBV28
TGTGCCAGCACAACCGGGACAGCCACCTACGAGCAGTACTTC
CASTTGTATYEQYF
>TRBJ2-7|NA|NA|TRBV15
TGTGCCACCAGCAGCAAAGGAGGGCCGGCCTACGAGCAGTACTTC
CATSSKGGPAYEQYF
>TRBJ1-5|once|NA|TRBV3-1
TGTGCCAGCAGCTACGGGACGGGTAACAATCAGCCCCAGCATTTT
CASSYGTGNNQPQHF
>TRBJ2-5|NA|TRBD2|TRBV7-8
TGTGCCAGCAGCCGAGGGACTAGCGGGAAAGAGACCCAGTACTTC
CASSRGTSGKETQYF
>TRBJ2-3|few|NA|TRBV18
TGTGCCAGCTCACCACCCGCAGCGGACTTTGGTACGCAGTATTTT
CASSPPAADFGTQYF
>TRBJ1-1|few|TRBD1|TRBV20-1
TGCAGTGCGGGACAGGGGGCTAATGCAGGAGCTTTCTTT
CSAGQGANAGAFF
>TRBJ2-5|many|NA|TRBV11-2
TGTGCCAGCAGCCGATATAGCGGACCACAAGAGACCCAGTACTTC
CASSRYSGPQETQYF
>TRBJ2-1|many|NA|TRBV20-1
TGCAGTGCTAGAGACCGGGGCTGGGGATCCGCGGGCCGCGAGCAGTTCTTC
CSARDRGWGSAGREQFF
>TRBJ1-1|NA|NA|TRBV15
TGTACCACCAGCAGAAAGGACAGATTGAACACTGAAGCTTTCTTT
CTTSRKDRLNTEAFF